This entry is about one TCR beta chain. Its cognate antigen is unknown. The data stem from a study of type 1 regulatory T cells. Study in general: An in vitro protocol generated T-allo10, a Tr1-enriched, alloantigen-specific CD4 T cell product.

Germline V gene data show CDR1 as GTSNPN and CDR2 as SVGIG (reference sequence). This CDR3 comprises 13 residues. V shed 5 bases and J 9 bases; nucleotides not matched to a gene: 8. The graft donor-derived T-allo10 cells reportedly recognize host alloantigens, are anergic, and suppress alloantigen-specifically. TCRdb fed the reads into MiXCR, producing one record per CDR3 protein. The sample includes roughly 68,000 distinct CDR3 sequences, 63% of them seen just once. This sequence joins TRBV30 and TRBJ2-1; TRBD1 matches at 9 bases. This clonotype was obtained from a human donor in good health. Sequenced sample: cultured T cells, either the whole culture or a sorted T cell fraction (not recorded which). Specified subset: Tr1-enriched cell product generated in vitro against host alloantigens. The CDR3 loop reads CAWAGQGRGEQFF. CDR3 DNA sequence: TGTGCCTGGGCGGGACAGGGTAGAGGTGAGCAGTTCTTC.